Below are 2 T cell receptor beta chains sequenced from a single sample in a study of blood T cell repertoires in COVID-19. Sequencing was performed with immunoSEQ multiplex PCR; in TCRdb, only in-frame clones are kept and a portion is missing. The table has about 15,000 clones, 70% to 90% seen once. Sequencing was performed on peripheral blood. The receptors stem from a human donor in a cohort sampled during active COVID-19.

The CDR3 spells CAISPPGQGGNTIYF. CDR3 coding DNA: TGTGCCATCAGCCCTCCGGGACAGGGGGGAAACACCATATATTTT. V usage is TRBV10-3 and J usage is TRBJ1-3; 10 bases fit TRBD1. CDR3 length equals 15 residues. V was pared by 6 bases and J by 4 bases, with 6 bases of the junction left unmatched. The V gene's germline CDR1 is ENHRY and CDR2 SYGVKD.

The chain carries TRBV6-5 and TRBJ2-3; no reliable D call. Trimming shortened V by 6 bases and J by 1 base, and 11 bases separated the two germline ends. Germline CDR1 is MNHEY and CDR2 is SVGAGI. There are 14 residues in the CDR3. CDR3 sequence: CASSRSVGTDTQYF. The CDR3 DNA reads TGTGCCAGCAGCCGATCGGTGGGCACAGATACGCAGTATTTT.